This T cell receptor (beta chain) was retrieved from a study of CD8 T cells in ankylosing spondylitis. TCRdb reanalysed the 5' RACE reads using MiXCR and keeps one entry per CDR3 protein. The repertoire holds about 260,000 distinct CDR3 sequences, with roughly 20% as singletons. CDR1 is MDHEN and CDR2 is SYDVKM in the germline V gene. Deletions cut 1 base from V and 7 bases from J, with 11 bases between. The length of the CDR3 is 14 residues. As regards this clonotype: As yet, its antigen is unknown.

Whole-study findings and limits: What seemed typical of ankylosing spondylitis blood was a TCR beta motif built from roughly eight highly homologous variants.

Sequenced: blood, either unsorted or a sorted T cell fraction (not recorded which). The rearrangement joins TRBV28 to TRBJ1-5; D might be TRBD1 (5 bases). The source is a male donor with ankylosing spondylitis or in good health (not recorded which). The DNA for the CDR3 is TGTGCCAGCAGTTTATTTGGGGGACGCCAGCCCCAGCATTTT. Residues: CASSLFGGRQPQHF.